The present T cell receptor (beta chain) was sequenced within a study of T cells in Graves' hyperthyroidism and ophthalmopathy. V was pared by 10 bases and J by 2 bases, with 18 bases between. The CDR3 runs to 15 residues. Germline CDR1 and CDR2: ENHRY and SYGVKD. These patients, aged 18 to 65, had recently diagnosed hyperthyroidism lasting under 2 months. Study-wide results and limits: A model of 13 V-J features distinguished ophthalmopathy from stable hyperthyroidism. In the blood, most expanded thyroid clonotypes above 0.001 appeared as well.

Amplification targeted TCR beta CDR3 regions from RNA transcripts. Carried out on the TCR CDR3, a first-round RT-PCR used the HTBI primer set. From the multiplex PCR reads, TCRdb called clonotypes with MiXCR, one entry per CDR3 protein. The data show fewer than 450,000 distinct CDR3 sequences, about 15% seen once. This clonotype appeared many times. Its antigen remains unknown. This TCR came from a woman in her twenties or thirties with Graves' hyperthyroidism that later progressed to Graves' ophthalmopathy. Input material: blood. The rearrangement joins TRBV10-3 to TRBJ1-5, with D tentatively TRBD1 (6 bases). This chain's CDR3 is CASSTGINGNQPQHF. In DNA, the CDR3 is TGTGCCAGCAGCACAGGGATCAACGGCAATCAGCCCCAGCATTTT.